This T cell receptor (beta chain) was recovered during a study of immune cell composition in non-small cell lung cancer. Study-wide points: Overall clonality, unlike maximal tumour-associated clone frequency, did not predict TIL reactivity.

Measured with immunoSEQ multiplex PCR; TCRdb has only the in-frame clones, and not every one. The profile covers some 16,000 clones, with around 80% appearing a single time and approximately 9.2% taken by the ten largest. A word on this clone: Its cognate antigen is unknown.

The junction had 6 bases not matched to a gene; V was cut back by 5 bases and J by 2 bases. Germline loops: CDR1 MNHEY, CDR2 SMNVEV (reference sequence). The CDR3 consists of 15 residues. Normal lung sampling was at least 3 cm from the tumour, as distant as possible. The sample also formed part of further work on CD4 T cells in lung cancer. Per that paper: Donors, mostly former smokers, were 60 to 69 at blood donation.

What was sequenced was non-adjacent lung tissue. The chain joins TRBV27 to TRBJ2-1; TRBD2 matches at 7 bases. The TCR was taken from a human donor with non-small cell lung cancer. CDR3 DNA: TGTGCCAGCAGTCCCCAGCGGGGACCCTACAATGAGCAGTTCTTC. Its translation is CASSPQRGPYNEQFF.